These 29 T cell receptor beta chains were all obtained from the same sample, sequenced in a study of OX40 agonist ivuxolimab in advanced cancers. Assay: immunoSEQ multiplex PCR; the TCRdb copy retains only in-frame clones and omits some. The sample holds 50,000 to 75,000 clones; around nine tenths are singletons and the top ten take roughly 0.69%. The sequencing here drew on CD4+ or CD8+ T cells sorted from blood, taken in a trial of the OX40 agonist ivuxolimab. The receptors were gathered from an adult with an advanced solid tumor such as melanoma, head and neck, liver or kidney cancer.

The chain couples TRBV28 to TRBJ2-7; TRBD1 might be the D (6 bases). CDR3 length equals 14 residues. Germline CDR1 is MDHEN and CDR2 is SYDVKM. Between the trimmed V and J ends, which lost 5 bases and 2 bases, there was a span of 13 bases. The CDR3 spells CASSETGQTYEQYF. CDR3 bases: TGTGCCAGCAGTGAGACCGGACAGACCTACGAGCAGTACTTC.

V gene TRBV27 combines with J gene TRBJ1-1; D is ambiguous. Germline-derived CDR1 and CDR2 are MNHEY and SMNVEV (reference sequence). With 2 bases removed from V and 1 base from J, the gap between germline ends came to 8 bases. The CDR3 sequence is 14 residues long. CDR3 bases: TGTGCCAGCAGTTTACAGGCTTGGAACACTGAAGCTTTCTTT. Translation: CASSLQAWNTEAFF.

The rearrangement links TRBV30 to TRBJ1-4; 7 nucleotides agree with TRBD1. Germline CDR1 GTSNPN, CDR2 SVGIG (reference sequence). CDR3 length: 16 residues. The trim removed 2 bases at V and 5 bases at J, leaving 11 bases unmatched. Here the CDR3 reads CAWSPTPKTGNEKLFF. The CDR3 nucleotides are TGTGCCTGGAGTCCTACCCCGAAGACAGGGAATGAAAAACTGTTTTTT.

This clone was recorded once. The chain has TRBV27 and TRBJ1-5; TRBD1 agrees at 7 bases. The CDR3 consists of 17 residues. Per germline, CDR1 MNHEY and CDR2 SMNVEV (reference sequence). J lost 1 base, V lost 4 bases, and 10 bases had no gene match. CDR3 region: CASSSLLTGKSNQPQHF. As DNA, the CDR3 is TGTGCCAGCAGTTCGCTTCTGACAGGGAAGAGCAATCAGCCCCAGCATTTT.

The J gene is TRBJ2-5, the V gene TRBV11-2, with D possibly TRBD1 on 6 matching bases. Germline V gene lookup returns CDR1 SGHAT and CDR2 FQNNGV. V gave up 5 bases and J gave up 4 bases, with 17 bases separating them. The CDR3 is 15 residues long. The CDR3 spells CASSLSPTGPETQYF. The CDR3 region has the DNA TGTGCCAGCAGCCTAAGCCCTACAGGGCCAGAGACCCAGTACTTC.

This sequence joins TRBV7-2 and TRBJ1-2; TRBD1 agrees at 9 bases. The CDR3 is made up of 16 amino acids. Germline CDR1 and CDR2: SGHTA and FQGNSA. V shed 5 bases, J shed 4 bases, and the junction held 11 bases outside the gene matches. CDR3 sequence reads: CASSVRTGARAYGYTF. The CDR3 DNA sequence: TGTGCCAGCAGCGTTAGGACAGGGGCCCGGGCCTATGGCTACACCTTC.

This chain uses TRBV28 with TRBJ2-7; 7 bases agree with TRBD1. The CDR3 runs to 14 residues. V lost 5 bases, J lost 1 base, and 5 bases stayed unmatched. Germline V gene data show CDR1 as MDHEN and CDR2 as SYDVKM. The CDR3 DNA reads TGTGCCAGCAGTAACAGGGGCTTGTCCTACGAGCAGTACTTC. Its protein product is CASSNRGLSYEQYF.

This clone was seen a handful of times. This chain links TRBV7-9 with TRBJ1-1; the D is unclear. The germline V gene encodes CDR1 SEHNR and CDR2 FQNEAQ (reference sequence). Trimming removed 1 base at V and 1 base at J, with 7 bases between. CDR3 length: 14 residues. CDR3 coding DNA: TGTGCCAGCAGCTTAGGTTGGCGGAACACTGAAGCTTTCTTT. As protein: CASSLGWRNTEAFF.

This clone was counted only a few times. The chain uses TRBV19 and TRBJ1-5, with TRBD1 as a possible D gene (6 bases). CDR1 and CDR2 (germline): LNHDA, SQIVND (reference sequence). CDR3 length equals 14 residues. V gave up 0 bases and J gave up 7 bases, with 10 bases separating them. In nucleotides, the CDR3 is TGTGCCAGTAGTATAGACAGGGGCAGGCAGCCCCAGCATTTT. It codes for CASSIDRGRQPQHF. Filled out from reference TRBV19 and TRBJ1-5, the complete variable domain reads DGGITQSPKYLFRKEGQNVTLSCEQNLNHDAMYWYRQDPGQGLRLIYYSQIVNDFQKGDIAEGYSVSREKKESFPLTVTSAQKNPTAFYLCASSIDRGRQPQHFGDGTRLSIL.

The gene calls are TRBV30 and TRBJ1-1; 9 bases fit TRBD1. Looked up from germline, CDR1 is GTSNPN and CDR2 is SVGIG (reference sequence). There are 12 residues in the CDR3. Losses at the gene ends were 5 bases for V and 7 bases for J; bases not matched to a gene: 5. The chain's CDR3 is CAWGQGLNEAFF. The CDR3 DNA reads TGTGCCTGGGGACAGGGGCTCAATGAAGCTTTCTTT.

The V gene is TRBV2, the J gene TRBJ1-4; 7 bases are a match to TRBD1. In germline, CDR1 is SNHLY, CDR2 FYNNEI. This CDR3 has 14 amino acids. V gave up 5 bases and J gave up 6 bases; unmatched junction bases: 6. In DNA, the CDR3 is TGTGCCAGCAGTTTGACAGGGTGGGATGAAAAACTGTTTTTT. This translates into CASSLTGWDEKLFF.

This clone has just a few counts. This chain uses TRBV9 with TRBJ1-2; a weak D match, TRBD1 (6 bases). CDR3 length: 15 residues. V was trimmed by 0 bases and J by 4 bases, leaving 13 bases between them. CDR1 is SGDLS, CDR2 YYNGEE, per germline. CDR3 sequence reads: CASSVAPGAPYGYTF. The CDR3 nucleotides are TGTGCCAGCAGCGTAGCCCCAGGGGCCCCCTATGGCTACACCTTC. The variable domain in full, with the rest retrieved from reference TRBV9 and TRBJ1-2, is DSGVTQTPKHLITATGQRVTLRCSPRSGDLSVYWYQQSLDQGLQFLIQYYNGEERAKGNILERFSAQQFPDLHSELNLSSLELGDSALYFCASSVAPGAPYGYTFGSGTRLTVV.

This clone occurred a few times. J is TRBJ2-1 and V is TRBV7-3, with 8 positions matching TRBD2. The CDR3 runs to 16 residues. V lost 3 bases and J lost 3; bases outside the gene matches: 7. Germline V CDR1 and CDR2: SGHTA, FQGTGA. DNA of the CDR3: TGTGCCAGCAGCTTTTCCGCCGGGACTAGCTACAATGAGCAGTTCTTC. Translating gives CASSFSAGTSYNEQFF.

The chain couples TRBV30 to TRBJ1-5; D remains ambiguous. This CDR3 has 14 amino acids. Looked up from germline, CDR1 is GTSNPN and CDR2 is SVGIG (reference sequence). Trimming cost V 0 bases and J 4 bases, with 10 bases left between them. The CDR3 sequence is CAWSVDPGNQPQHF. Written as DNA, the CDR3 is TGTGCCTGGAGTGTCGACCCGGGGAATCAGCCCCAGCATTTT.

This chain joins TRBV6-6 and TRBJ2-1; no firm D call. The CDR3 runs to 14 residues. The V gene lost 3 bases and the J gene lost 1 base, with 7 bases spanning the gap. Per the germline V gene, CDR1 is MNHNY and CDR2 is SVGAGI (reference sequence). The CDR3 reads CASSYDLSYNEQFF. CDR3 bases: TGTGCCAGCAGTTATGACTTATCCTACAATGAGCAGTTCTTC.

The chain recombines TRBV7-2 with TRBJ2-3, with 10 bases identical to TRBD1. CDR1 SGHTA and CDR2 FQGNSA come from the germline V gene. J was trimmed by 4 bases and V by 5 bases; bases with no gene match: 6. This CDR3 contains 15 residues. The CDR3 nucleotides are TGTGCCAGCAGCGAGAGGGACAGGGGACCAGATACGCAGTATTTT. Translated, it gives CASSERDRGPDTQYF.

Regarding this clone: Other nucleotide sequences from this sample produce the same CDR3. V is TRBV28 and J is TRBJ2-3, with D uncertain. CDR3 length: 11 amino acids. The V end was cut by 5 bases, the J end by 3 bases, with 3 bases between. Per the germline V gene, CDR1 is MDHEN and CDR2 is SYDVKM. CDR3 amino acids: CASSLTDTQYF. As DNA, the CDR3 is TGTGCCAGCAGTCTAACAGATACGCAGTATTTT.

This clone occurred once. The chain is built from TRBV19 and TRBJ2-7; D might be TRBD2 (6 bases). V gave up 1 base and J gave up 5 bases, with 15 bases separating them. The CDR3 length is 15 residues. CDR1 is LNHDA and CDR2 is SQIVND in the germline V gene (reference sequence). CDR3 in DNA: TGTGCCAGTAGTATAGCAGCGGGCCCTACCGACGAGCAGTACTTC. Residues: CASSIAAGPTDEQYF. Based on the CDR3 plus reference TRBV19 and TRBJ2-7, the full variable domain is DGGITQSPKYLFRKEGQNVTLSCEQNLNHDAMYWYRQDPGQGLRLIYYSQIVNDFQKGDIAEGYSVSREKKESFPLTVTSAQKNPTAFYLCASSIAAGPTDEQYFGPGTRLTVT.

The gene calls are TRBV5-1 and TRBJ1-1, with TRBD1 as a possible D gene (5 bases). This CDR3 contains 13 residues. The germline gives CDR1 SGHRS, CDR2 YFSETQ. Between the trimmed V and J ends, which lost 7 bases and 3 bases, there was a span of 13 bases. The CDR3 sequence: CASGLLGDTEAFF. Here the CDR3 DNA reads TGCGCCAGCGGACTTTTGGGGGACACTGAAGCTTTCTTT.

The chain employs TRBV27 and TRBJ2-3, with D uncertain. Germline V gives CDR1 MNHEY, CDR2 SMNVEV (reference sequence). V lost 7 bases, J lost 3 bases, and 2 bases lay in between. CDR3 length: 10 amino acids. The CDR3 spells CASNTDTQYF. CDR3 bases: TGTGCCAGCAATACAGATACGCAGTATTTT.

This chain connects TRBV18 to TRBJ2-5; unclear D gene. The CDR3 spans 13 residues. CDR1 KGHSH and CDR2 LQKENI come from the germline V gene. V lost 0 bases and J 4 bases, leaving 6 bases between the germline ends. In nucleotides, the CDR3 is TGTGCCAGCTCACCACCGGGCCGAGAGACCCAGTACTTC. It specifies CASSPPGRETQYF.

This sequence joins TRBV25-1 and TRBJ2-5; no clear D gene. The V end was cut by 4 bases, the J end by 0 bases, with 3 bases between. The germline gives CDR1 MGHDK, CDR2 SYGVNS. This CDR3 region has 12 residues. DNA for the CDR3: TGTGCCAGCAGTGGAAACCAAGAGACCCAGTACTTC. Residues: CASSGNQETQYF.

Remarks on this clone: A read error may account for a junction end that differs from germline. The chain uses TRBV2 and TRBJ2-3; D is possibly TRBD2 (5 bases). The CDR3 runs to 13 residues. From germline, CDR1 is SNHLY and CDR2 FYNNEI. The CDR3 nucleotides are TGTGCCAGCGGTGATAGAGGGCCAGATACGCAGTATTTT. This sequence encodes CASGDRGPDTQYF.

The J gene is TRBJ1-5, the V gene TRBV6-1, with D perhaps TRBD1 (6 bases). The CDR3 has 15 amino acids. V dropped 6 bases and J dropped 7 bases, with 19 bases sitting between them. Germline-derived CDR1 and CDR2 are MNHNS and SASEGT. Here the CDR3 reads CASSPDSSSPQPQHF. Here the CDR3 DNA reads TGTGCCAGCAGCCCGGACAGCTCAAGTCCCCAGCCCCAGCATTTT.

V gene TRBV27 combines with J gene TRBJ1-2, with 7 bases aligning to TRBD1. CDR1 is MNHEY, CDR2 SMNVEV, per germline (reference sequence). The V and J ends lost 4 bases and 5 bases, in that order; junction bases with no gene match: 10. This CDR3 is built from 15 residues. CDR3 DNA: TGTGCCAGCAGTTCCCTAGGGGACAGCTCTTATGGCTACACCTTC. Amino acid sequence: CASSSLGDSSYGYTF.

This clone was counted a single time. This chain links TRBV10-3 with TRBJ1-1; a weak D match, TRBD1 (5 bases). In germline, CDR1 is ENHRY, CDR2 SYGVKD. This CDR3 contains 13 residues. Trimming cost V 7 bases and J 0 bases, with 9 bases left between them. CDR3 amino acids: CAIKAGLNTEAFF. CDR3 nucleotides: TGTGCCATCAAGGCGGGGCTGAACACTGAAGCTTTCTTT.

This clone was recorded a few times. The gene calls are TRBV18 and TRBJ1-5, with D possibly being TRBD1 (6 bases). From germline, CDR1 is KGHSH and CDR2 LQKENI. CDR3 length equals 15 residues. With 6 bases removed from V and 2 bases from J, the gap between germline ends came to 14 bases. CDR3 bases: TGTGCCAGCTCTCGCGACGGGGGGCGCAATCAGCCCCAGCATTTT. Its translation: CASSRDGGRNQPQHF.

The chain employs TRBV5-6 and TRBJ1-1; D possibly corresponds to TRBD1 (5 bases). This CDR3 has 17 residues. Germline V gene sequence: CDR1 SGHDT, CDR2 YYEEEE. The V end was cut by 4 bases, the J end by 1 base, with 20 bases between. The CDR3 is CASSPLTRVWGNTEAFF. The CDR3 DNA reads TGTGCCAGCAGCCCCTTAACCAGGGTCTGGGGGAACACTGAAGCTTTCTTT.

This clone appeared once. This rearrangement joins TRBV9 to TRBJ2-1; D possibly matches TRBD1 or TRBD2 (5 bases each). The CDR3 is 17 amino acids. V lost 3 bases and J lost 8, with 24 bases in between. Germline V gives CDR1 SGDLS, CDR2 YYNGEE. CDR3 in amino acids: CASSAETGTPIQYEQFF. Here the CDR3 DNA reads TGTGCCAGCAGCGCCGAAACCGGGACCCCCATACAATATGAGCAGTTCTTC.